A selection of T cell receptor beta chains follows, all from one sample in a study of T cell changes during pregnancy in multiple sclerosis. Sequencing used immunoSEQ multiplex PCR; TCRdb keeps in-frame clones, though not all of them. The table includes more than 70,000 clones, approximately 90% detected once. This specimen consisted of peripheral blood, obtained before pregnancy. The receptors originated from a female donor with multiple sclerosis, enrolled in a pregnancy study. Both conserved end residues are part of each CDR3. A D gene is named only where the DNA matches it firmly. A row's size may be missing; if present it is once, few, many or a size class.

CDR3nt	CDR3aa	abundance	v_gene	d_gene	j_gene
TGCGCCAGTCAGAGACAGGGGGCGCGGGACACCGGGGAGCTGTTTTTT	CASQRQGARDTGELFF	-	TRBV5-1	TRBD1	TRBJ2-2
TGTGCCAGCAGCCAAGATAGGCGGGACTACGAAGTTGTAAATGAGCAGTTCTTC	CASSQDRRDYEVVNEQFF	-	TRBV4-2	TRBD2	TRBJ2-1
TGTGCCAGCTCTCAGGAGGGGACTAGTCCCTCCTACGAGCAGTACTTC	CASSQEGTSPSYEQYF	-	TRBV18	TRBD2	TRBJ2-7
TGTGCCAGTAGTGACAGGGGTTTCACTGAAGCTTTCTTT	CASSDRGFTEAFF	-	TRBV19	TRBD1	TRBJ1-1
TGTGCCAGCTCACCACCCAAAGAGACCCAGTACTTC	CASSPPKETQYF	-	TRBV18	-	TRBJ2-5
TGTGCCAGCAGCTTACACCGGGAGCCAAACACTGAAGCTTTCTTT	CASSLHREPNTEAFF	-	TRBV7-9	-	TRBJ1-1
TGTGCCAGCAGCCCAGGAACGCTTGGGGCCAAAAACATTCAGTACTTC	CASSPGTLGAKNIQYF	-	TRBV7-9	-	TRBJ2-4
TGTGCCAGCAGCCATAGCGGCCCCTACAATGAGCAGTTCTTC	CASSHSGPYNEQFF	-	TRBV4-2	-	TRBJ2-1
TGTGCCAGCAGCCAAGAAAGGGGGTACCAAGAGACCCAGTACTTC	CASSQERGYQETQYF	-	TRBV4-2	-	TRBJ2-5
TGTGCCAGCAGTGCGACAGGGGGTTCCTACAATGAGCAGTTCTTC	CASSATGGSYNEQFF	-	TRBV6-1	TRBD1	TRBJ2-1
TGTGCCAGCAGCTTGACAGGGGGCAGTAACTATGGCTACACCTTC	CASSLTGGSNYGYTF	-	TRBV9	TRBD1	TRBJ1-2
TGCGCCAGCAGCTTGGAAACGGGTATGAACACTGAAGCTTTCTTT	CASSLETGMNTEAFF	-	TRBV5-1	-	TRBJ1-1
TGTGCCAGCAACCTTCCTTCCATCGCGGGACGATACTACGAGCAGTACTTC	CASNLPSIAGRYYEQYF	-	TRBV28	-	TRBJ2-7
TGTGCCAGCAGCCCCTTCCCCGGGACAGGGTCCTACGAGCAGTACTTC	CASSPFPGTGSYEQYF	-	TRBV9	TRBD1	TRBJ2-7
TGTGCCACAACTCCGGGACTAGCGGGGGTCCCTTCCTACAATGAGCAGTTCTTC	CATTPGLAGVPSYNEQFF	-	TRBV15	TRBD2	TRBJ2-1
TGTGCCAGCAGCTTACCCGTCACCGGGGAGCTGTTTTTT	CASSLPVTGELFF	-	TRBV11-1	-	TRBJ2-2
TGCAGCGCCCGTAGCGGGAGTCACGGAGAGCAGTTCTTC	CSARSGSHGEQFF	-	TRBV29-1	TRBD2	TRBJ2-1
TGCGCCAGCAGCCAAGATCTGTCCTACGAGCAGTACTTC	CASSQDLSYEQYF	-	TRBV4-3	-	TRBJ2-7
TGTGCCAGCAGCGTAGGACCGGGACAGGGGGCCCGCTCCTACAATGAGCAGTTCTTC	CASSVGPGQGARSYNEQFF	-	TRBV9	TRBD1	TRBJ2-1
TGTGCCAGCAGAAGGGAAGGCGGGAGCGGCACCGGGGAGCTGTTTTTT	CASRREGGSGTGELFF	-	TRBV2	TRBD2	TRBJ2-2
TGTGCTAGTGGTTTGGCCAGGGGGTTACGTCCCACAGATACGCAGTATTTT	CASGLARGLRPTDTQYF	-	TRBV12-5	TRBD1	TRBJ2-3
TGCGCCAGCAGTGTTGAGGGGGACTATGGCTACACCTTC	CASSVEGDYGYTF	-	TRBV10-2	-	TRBJ1-2
TGTGCCAGCAGCAATAGAATCGGGGGTTCAGGTGGGGCCAACGTCCTGACTTTC	CASSNRIGGSGGANVLTF	-	TRBV21-1	-	TRBJ2-6
TGTGCCAGCAGTATGCTACCGGGACAGGGGGCGAAAAATGAGCAGTTCTTC	CASSMLPGQGAKNEQFF	-	TRBV28	TRBD1	TRBJ2-1
TGTGCCAGCAGGCGCCCCGGACAGGGCGATGGCTACACCTTC	CASRRPGQGDGYTF	once	TRBV6-5	TRBD1	TRBJ1-2
TGTGCCACCAGAAGACAGGCCCCCCTCTATGGCTACACCTTC	CATRRQAPLYGYTF	-	TRBV28	-	TRBJ1-2
TGTGCCAGCAGTTTGGGGCCGCGTTACGAGCAGTACTTC	CASSLGPRYEQYF	-	TRBV27	-	TRBJ2-7
TGTGCCAGCAGCGCCGGGGACAGGGTCAATGAGCAGTTCTTC	CASSAGDRVNEQFF	-	TRBV11-1	TRBD1	TRBJ2-1
TGTGCCAGCAGCCGTCTAAGTAGAGATACGCAGTATTTT	CASSRLSRDTQYF	-	TRBV7-3	-	TRBJ2-3
TGTGCCAGCAGTTTAAAGTATCCCCTCGGGACTGCCTACAATGAGCAGTTCTTC	CASSLKYPLGTAYNEQFF	-	TRBV7-6	-	TRBJ2-1
TGTGCCAGCAGTTTCCGGGCCGTGGGGGGGGCTGAAGCTTTCTTT	CASSFRAVGGAEAFF	-	TRBV28	-	TRBJ1-1
TGTGCCAGCAGTGAAGTACTAGCGGGACGCTACGAGCAGTACTTC	CASSEVLAGRYEQYF	-	TRBV2	TRBD2	TRBJ2-7
TGTGCCAGCAGTTCCCCACAGACCACTGAAGCTTTCTTT	CASSSPQTTEAFF	-	TRBV6-6	-	TRBJ1-1
TGTGCCAGCAGCCCAGGGTGGGGACTAGCGATGGGTGAGCAGTTCTTC	CASSPGWGLAMGEQFF	-	TRBV7-3	TRBD2	TRBJ2-1
TGTGCCAGCAGCCTCAGGACAGGGCGGAACACTGAAGCTTTCTTT	CASSLRTGRNTEAFF	-	TRBV9	TRBD1	TRBJ1-1
TGTGCCAGCAGACCCGGACAGAGAAAGAACACTGAAGCTTTCTTT	CASRPGQRKNTEAFF	once	TRBV6-6	-	TRBJ1-1
TGTGCCAGCGTCGCTAACTATGGCTACACCTTC	CASVANYGYTF	-	TRBV19	-	TRBJ1-2
TGTGCCAGCAGCTCGGGGGAGAGCGCCCCCCCCGAGACCCAGTACTTC	CASSSGESAPPETQYF	-	TRBV5-4	-	TRBJ2-5
TGTGCCAGCAGCCCAGAGGGGGGGCCCTATTATGGCTACACCTTC	CASSPEGGPYYGYTF	-	TRBV7-8	-	TRBJ1-2
TGTGCCAGCATAAGAACCTTCGGGGGGGACACTGAAGCTTTCTTT	CASIRTFGGDTEAFF	-	TRBV2	-	TRBJ1-1
TGTGCCAGCAGTTACCGGGACAGGGGTTACGAGCAGTACTTC	CASSYRDRGYEQYF	-	TRBV6-5	TRBD1	TRBJ2-7